The rows below give T cell receptor beta chains drawn from one sample of a study of T-cell memory formation after mild COVID-19. TCRdb analysed the 5' RACE reads with MiXCR anew, one entry per CDR3 protein. The sample carries around 82,000 distinct CDR3 sequences, roughly 13% recorded once. The specimen was PBMCs or a T cell subset sorted from them (not recorded which). All receptors come from a man between 18 and 29 years old who had mild COVID-19 (a few samples of this study predate the infection). Cell type and time point are not known. Each CDR3 is given with its conserved first and last residue. Each record gives: J gene, clone size, D gene, V gene, CDR3 DNA, CDR3 protein. A D gene is named only where the DNA matches it firmly. Size tells how often a clone was seen (once, few, many) or the class of an expanded clone, and some rows leave it out.

>TRBJ1-2|few|.|TRBV4-3
TGCGCCAGCAGCCAATCAAGGGGTCTTAATCATGGCTACACCTTC
CASSQSRGLNHGYTF
>TRBJ2-2|few|.|TRBV5-5
TGTGCCAGCAGCTTTGGGACCGCGGGCACCGGGGAGCTGTTTTTT
CASSFGTAGTGELFF
>TRBJ1-2|.|.|TRBV6-5
TGTGCCAGCAGTTACTCCATGGTCGTAGCCGGCTACACCTTC
CASSYSMVVAGYTF
>TRBJ2-7|few|TRBD1|TRBV7-9
TGTGCCAGCAGCCACCGGGACAGGGGGTGGCGGTCCGAGCAGTACTTC
CASSHRDRGWRSEQYF
>TRBJ1-1|.|.|TRBV27
TGTGCCAGCAGTTTCGAACAGGGCCCGAACACTGAAGCTTTCTTT
CASSFEQGPNTEAFF
>TRBJ1-1|.|.|TRBV20-1
TGCATCAGCCAGGGCATGGGTATCACTGAAGCTTTCTTT
CISQGMGITEAFF
>TRBJ2-2|.|.|TRBV27
TGTGCCAGCAGTATCCGACAGGCGGACGGGGAGCTGTTTTTT
CASSIRQADGELFF
>TRBJ2-2|few|.|TRBV7-9
TGTGCCAGCAGGTCGCTGTCCGGGGAGCTGTTTTTT
CASRSLSGELFF
>TRBJ1-5|few|.|TRBV19
TGTGCCAGTAACCCTCCAGCGCCCAATCAGCCCCAGCATTTT
CASNPPAPNQPQHF
>TRBJ2-7|few|.|TRBV7-7
TGTGCCAGCAGCTTAGAAGGAGGTCCCTCCTACGAGCAGTACTTC
CASSLEGGPSYEQYF
>TRBJ2-1|few|.|TRBV27
TGTGCCAGCAACGAAAGGGGGTTGGATGAGCAGTTCTTC
CASNERGLDEQFF
>TRBJ1-2|few|.|TRBV6-5
TGTGCCAGCAGTTACGGGACGGATTATGGCTACACCTTC
CASSYGTDYGYTF
>TRBJ2-3|few|TRBD2|TRBV27
TGTGCCAGCAGTTTAAATCCCGTAGCGGGTACGCAGTATTTT
CASSLNPVAGTQYF
>TRBJ1-1|many|TRBD1|TRBV5-1
TGCGCCAGCAGCTTGGAGAGGACAGGGGGCACTGAAGCTTTCTTT
CASSLERTGGTEAFF
>TRBJ2-2|few|.|TRBV6-2/TRBV6-3
TGTGCCAGCAGTTACGGGGAAACCGGGGAGCTGTTTTTT
CASSYGETGELFF
>TRBJ2-3|.|TRBD1|TRBV7-3
TGTGCCAGCAGCTTACCCGACAGGGATATATCGGATACGCAGTATTTT
CASSLPDRDISDTQYF
>TRBJ2-1|few|.|TRBV12-3/TRBV12-4
TGTGCCAGCAGTTTAGGTCTAGCGCACAATGAGCAGTTCTTC
CASSLGLAHNEQFF
>TRBJ2-7|.|TRBD1|TRBV5-1
TGCGCCAGCAGGCCGGGACAGGGGGCCTACGAGCAGTACTTC
CASRPGQGAYEQYF
>TRBJ2-5|few|.|TRBV12-3/TRBV12-4
TGTGCCAGCAGTTTCGAACGTCAGCAAGAGACCCAGTACTTC
CASSFERQQETQYF
>TRBJ2-2|.|TRBD2|TRBV6-2/TRBV6-3
TGTGCCAGCAGTTCCGAAATGACTAGCGGGGTTTTGACCGGGGAGCTGTTTTTT
CASSSEMTSGVLTGELFF